The T cell receptor beta chain under discussion was sequenced for a study of blood T cell repertoires in COVID-19 (dated by TCRdb to the early 2020s). For context, the study as a whole: Collaborator samples came from the United States, Italy and Spain and covered acute and convalescent phases of COVID-19. The material from the prospective study consisted of cDNA or gDNA derived from T cells, B-cell-depleted T cells, or PBMCs. Deeply sampled blood TCRbeta repertoires from subjects exposed to, actively infected with, or recovered from COVID-19 were included in the dataset. A freely available public database, intended as a resource for researchers studying the immune response to SARS-CoV-2, is where the repertoires were released. The samples were drawn from two sources: the first 160 participants of the ongoing ImmuneRACE study, and 1,000 to 1,500 subjects contributed by 6 global collaborators. Sample metadata almost always included a de-identified subject ID, COVID-19 status, age in years and sex. Where HLA class I and class II types were available, the types were taken from metadata supplied by the sample provider, not from assay-based typing.

TCRbeta CDR3 regions were amplified from genomic DNA using the immunoSEQ Assay, a bias-controlled multiplex PCR. As for the authors' bioinformatics: Nucleated cell counts per sample were estimated from amplification of reference gene primers within the assay. To quantify the absolute abundance of each unique TCRbeta CDR3 rearrangement, sequence reads were collapsed and filtered. For each sample, productive Simpson clonality was calculated as the square root of Simpson's diversity index over productive rearrangements. TCRdb took this table from immuneACCESS and kept in-frame rearrangements with V and J called. Such tables lack part of the clones; where checked against another copy, unresolved V genes explain under half of the gap, and the rest is unexplained. V, J and clone size derive from that table, while D and trimming were established from the DNA sequence. Within this sample are 45,000 or so clones, with roughly 87% of them counted one time only. The ten largest clones capture 8% to 10% of the sample.

There are a few counts of this clone. It lacks a known antigen. Nothing much larger sits one base from this clone, and base qualities are not available. Each collaborating institution followed its own protocols to collect whole blood in K2EDTA tubes. Collaborator samples were shipped for TCRbeta analysis as frozen whole blood, isolated PBMCs, or DNA extracted from either sample type. The CDR1 and CDR2 encoded by the germline V gene (reference sequence) are GTSNPN and SVGIG. V is cut by 3 bases and J by 7 bases, and the space between the germline ends is 12 bases. The CDR3 numbers 12 residues from cysteine through phenylalanine. Only CDR3 DNA remains: 36 bases, in frame from the first base. What the authors observed across the whole study: How much clinical and demographic metadata was included differed by source and by participant, and the metadata was provided uncurated.

The sequence is built from TRBV30 and TRBJ1-1, with TRBD1 tentatively as D gene (6 bases match). Sequencing used peripheral blood. The receptor comes from an elderly woman with active COVID-19. The CDR3 region reads CAWRILDSEAFF. The bases read TGTGCCTGGAGGATATTGGACAGTGAAGCTTTCTTT.